The present entry profiles one TCR beta chain with its context. This clonotype appeared many times. The antigen it binds to is not known. Qualities for individual bases were not recorded, and no much larger clone is one base off. Including cysteine and phenylalanine, the CDR3 has 14 amino acids. The retained sequence is limited to the CDR3, 42 bases, with the frame set at the first base. CDR1 SGHTA and CDR2 FQGNSA are derived from the germline V gene. Cut back by 1 base and 2 bases, the V and J ends lie 9 bases apart. The treatment or condition label for this specimen denotes: live attenuated yellow fever vaccine strain. Two biological replicates of bulk PBMCs were collected at each blood-draw timepoint. PBMCs were isolated from peripheral blood using a standard Ficoll-Paque protocol. TriZol was used to extract RNA from bulk PBMCs, from CD4 and CD8 fractions, and from dextramer-positive and dextramer-negative fractions.

The record originates from a study of T cells after yellow fever vaccination (dated by TCRdb to the late 2010s). Describing the broader study: The SMART-Seq v4 Ultra Low Input RNA kit was used to prepare libraries from fractions with low cell numbers. To track T-cell clones before and after primary and booster YFV17D yellow fever vaccination, bulk TCR alpha and beta repertoires were sequenced longitudinally. Two healthy male donors, one aged 18 to 29 and one aged 30 to 39 years, made up the cohort. Blood was drawn at multiple timepoints before and after primary and secondary immunization, with bulk PBMC replicates and cell subsets isolated.

The study at large found these results: Because the study included only two donors, the extent to which the findings can be generalized is limited. Compared with the primary T-cell response, the secondary T-cell response was faster but weaker, reaching its peak on day 5 rather than on day 15. Computational filtering was needed because FACS-sorted repertoires could contain abundant contaminating clonotypes from the bulk population. A small fraction of clonotypes showed up in both the CD4 and CD8 compartments, probably as a result of convergent recombination. After the booster, most clones that had expanded after primary vaccination were detected again (around 97% of CD4 and roughly 86% of CD8), suggesting broad maintenance of memory.

Synthesis of TCR cDNA relied on 5'RACE template switching, a step that introduced a universal primer site along with unique molecular identifiers. cDNA synthesis was primed from both the TCR alpha and TCR beta constant segments. Library amplification involved two PCR steps, and the second step added sample barcodes and sequencing adapters. Sequencing of libraries was done on Illumina HiSeq 2500 (2x100 bp) or NovaSeq (2x150 bp). The source study handled its data this way. MIGEC handled demultiplexing of reads and collapsing into UMI consensus sequences, while MiXCR performed V(D)J alignment. Clonotypes responding to the vaccine were identified with edgeR on replicate PBMC samples, with the criteria of FDR below 0.01 and a log2 fold change above 5 up to day 15. CD4 or CD8 identity was assigned to each bulk clonotype according to whether the clonotype was present at higher abundance in the sequenced CD4 repertoire or the sequenced CD8 repertoire. TCRdb's own reprocessing of the public reads used fastp at Q25 and MiXCR and kept productive beta chains. One record per CDR3 amino acid sequence lists the most common genes and DNA. These V and J calls rely on TCRdb rather than the paper's analysis. The sample profile shows 400,000 or so distinct CDR3 sequences; approximately 6% of them were found once. The top ten clonotypes cover 15% of the sample.

This receptor was taken from a man aged 25 to 40 who received the YFV17D yellow fever vaccine. The sequence links TRBV7-2 to TRBJ2-7; the D gene assignment is ambiguous. The source was PBMCs, collected 5 days after the yellow fever booster vaccination. The CDR3 corresponds to CASSLDSRAYEQYF. Read as DNA, the sequence is TGTGCCAGCAGCTTAGACAGTCGGGCCTACGAGCAGTACTTC.